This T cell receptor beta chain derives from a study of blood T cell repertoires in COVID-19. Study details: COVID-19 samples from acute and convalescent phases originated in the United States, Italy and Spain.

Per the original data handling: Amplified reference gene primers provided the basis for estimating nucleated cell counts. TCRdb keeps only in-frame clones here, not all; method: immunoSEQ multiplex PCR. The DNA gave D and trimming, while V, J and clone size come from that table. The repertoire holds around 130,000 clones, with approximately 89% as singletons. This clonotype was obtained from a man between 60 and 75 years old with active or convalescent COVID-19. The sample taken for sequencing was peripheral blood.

In DNA, the CDR3 is TGTGCCAGCAGCTGGCGGACAGGTAGCGCCTACGAGCAGTACTTC. As protein: CASSWRTGSAYEQYF. The gene calls are TRBV11-2 and TRBJ2-7; TRBD1 agrees at 7 bases. This CDR3 has 15 residues. V lost 4 bases and J lost 2; bases outside the gene matches: 8. Germline assignment: CDR1 SGHAT and CDR2 FQNNGV.